The 8 T cell receptor beta chains presented below share a single source sample, sequenced in a study of T-cell memory formation after mild COVID-19. TCRdb redid the calling of the 5' RACE reads with MiXCR, one entry per CDR3 protein. The table has around 310,000 distinct CDR3 sequences, around a sixth seen once. What was sequenced was PBMCs or a T cell subset sorted from them (not recorded which). Every receptor here comes from a man aged 18 to 35 who had mild COVID-19 (a few samples of this study predate the infection). Cell type and time point are not known.

The table lists this clonotype with a few counts. J is TRBJ1-1 and V is TRBV7-9; D uncertain. V was clipped by 3 bases and J by 6 bases, with 17 bases between them. CDR3 length: 15 residues. Germline V gene lookup returns CDR1 SEHNR and CDR2 FQNEAQ (reference sequence). The CDR3 coding sequence is TGTGCCAGCAGCTTTCCGGTCTCCGGGGAACCTGAAGCTTTCTTT. As protein: CASSFPVSGEPEAFF.

The V gene is TRBV7-2, the J gene TRBJ1-1; 8 nucleotides line up with TRBD1. This CDR3 has 14 amino acids. V shed 5 bases and J 4 bases; nucleotides not matched to a gene: 6. Germline CDR1 SGHTA, CDR2 FQGNSA. The DNA for the CDR3 is TGTGCCAGCAGCCTCACAGGGGGGGTCACTGAAGCTTTCTTT. It encodes CASSLTGGVTEAFF. Full variable domain (outside the CDR3, taken from reference TRBV7-2 and TRBJ1-1): GAGVSQSPSNKVTEKGKDVELRCDPISGHTALYWYRQSLGQGLEFLIYFQGNSAPDKSGLPSDRFSAERTGGSVSTLTIQRTQQEDSAVYLCASSLTGGVTEAFFGQGTRLTVV.

The chain couples TRBV20-1 to TRBJ2-1, with a tentative D call TRBD2 (5 bases). CDR3 length equals 14 residues. The V and J ends lost 3 bases and 0 bases respectively, with 9 bases between them. Germline V gives CDR1 DFQATT, CDR2 SNEGSKA (reference sequence). Written as DNA, the CDR3 is TGCAGTGCTAGGGGGAGTGACTCCTACAATGAGCAGTTCTTC. Translated, it gives CSARGSDSYNEQFF.

The table lists this clonotype with many counts. The chain employs TRBV5-6 and TRBJ2-5, with unresolved D. CDR1 and CDR2 from the germline V gene are SGHDT and YYEEEE. The V gene lost 2 bases and the J gene lost 4 bases, with 6 bases spanning the gap. The length of the CDR3 is 12 residues. This chain's CDR3 is CASSLSRETQYF. As DNA, the CDR3 is TGTGCCAGCAGCTTATCGAGAGAGACCCAGTACTTC. The entire variable domain, with the rest obtained from reference TRBV5-6 and TRBJ2-5, is as follows: DAGVTQSPTHLIKTRGQQVTLRCSPKSGHDTVSWYQQALGQGPQFIFQYYEEEERQRGNFPDRFSGHQFPNYSSELNVNALLLGDSALYLCASSLSRETQYFGPGTRLLVL.

There are a few counts of this clonotype. This chain joins TRBV20-1 and TRBJ1-4, with D possibly TRBD1 on 6 matching bases. V gave up 5 bases and J gave up 7 bases, with 11 bases separating them. The V gene's germline CDR1 is DFQATT and CDR2 SNEGSKA (reference sequence). The CDR3 covers 12 residues. The CDR3 sequence: CSASRGGEKLFF. DNA for the CDR3: TGCAGTGCTTCCAGGGGTGGTGAAAAACTGTTTTTT.

The V and J genes are TRBV27 and TRBJ2-7, with 11 bases identical to TRBD2. This CDR3 is built from 14 residues. Trimming took 5 bases from V and 3 from J; bases not matched to a gene: 3. Looked up from germline, CDR1 is MNHEY and CDR2 is SMNVEV (reference sequence). For the CDR3, the DNA is TGTGCCAGCAGTCAAGGGACTAGCGGCTACGAGCAGTACTTC. This encodes CASSQGTSGYEQYF.

The V call is TRBV5-1, the J call TRBJ1-5; no reliable D call. The CDR3 is 14 residues long. V was pared by 0 bases and J by 0 bases, with 4 bases between. The germline V gene has CDR1 SGHRS and CDR2 YFSETQ. The DNA of the CDR3 is TGCGCCAGCAGCTTGGACGTTAGCAATCAGCCCCAGCATTTT. Residues: CASSLDVSNQPQHF.

This rearrangement joins TRBV7-9 to TRBJ1-2; D remains unclear. This CDR3 contains 16 residues. Deletions cut 3 bases from V and 1 base from J, with 15 bases between. The V gene's germline CDR1 is SEHNR and CDR2 FQNEAQ (reference sequence). The CDR3 loop is CASSFLGLALNYGYTF. Written as DNA, the CDR3 is TGTGCCAGCAGCTTTCTGGGCCTGGCCCTTAACTATGGCTACACCTTC.